Included here is one TCR beta chain sequence, with context. Its antigen is not identified. This sample was taken from a study of T-cell reconstitution after alpha-beta-depleted transplantation in children. Study-wide results and caveats: T-cell counts and diversity were attributed mostly to newly produced T cells one year after transplant. Where some patients showed high TCRbeta diversity at day 60, it came from recipient T cells and thymic progenitors that had survived. About two months after transplant, alpha-beta T cells reportedly came from several hundred expanded graft clones.

Preparation of the TCRbeta library involved a method that used unique molecular identifiers. TCRdb itself ran the PCR reads through MiXCR, one entry per CDR3 protein. The data contain around 200,000 distinct CDR3 sequences, approximately 19% of them singletons. V lost 6 bases and J 6 bases, leaving 15 bases between the germline ends. This CDR3 region has 14 residues. This material consisted of PBMCs, mostly from graft donor cells, taken 360 days after TCRalphabeta/CD19-depleted stem cell transplant. The V call is TRBV12-3 or TRBV12-4, the J call TRBJ1-5; D might be TRBD1 (6 bases). The origin of this receptor is a male patient between 2 and 15 years old who had a stem cell transplant for acute lymphoblastic leukemia, so the T cells may come from the graft donor. The CDR3 DNA follows: TGTGCCAGCAGGCAATGGGACACTGGTCAGCCCCAGCATTTT. Translation: CASRQWDTGQPQHF.